Below are 6 T cell receptor beta chains sequenced from a single sample in a study of identical twins. TCRdb fed the 5' RACE reads into MiXCR, producing one record per CDR3 protein. The data show roughly 1.6 million distinct CDR3 sequences, with around 29% seen just once and more than 0.25% held by the top ten. Sequenced sample: cord blood. These receptors all come from a newborn girl in good health.

V gene TRBV20-1 combines with J gene TRBJ1-6, with D uncertain. Germline assignment: CDR1 DFQATT and CDR2 SNEGSKA (reference sequence). This CDR3 comprises 13 residues. The CDR3 DNA follows: TGCAGCGCCGCCGGGCAGCATAATTCACCCCTCCACTTT. This gives the protein CSAAGQHNSPLHF.

The chain employs TRBV7-9 and TRBJ2-5, with 10 bases matching TRBD2. The V gene end was trimmed by 3 bases and the J gene end by 11 bases; junction bases not matched to a gene: 12. Germline values: CDR1 SEHNR, CDR2 FQNEAQ (reference sequence). The CDR3 length is 15 residues. The CDR3 loop reads CASSFQRGGRNEQYF. For the CDR3, the DNA is TGTGCCAGCAGCTTTCAGCGGGGGGGCCGGAATGAGCAGTACTTC.

In this sample, this clonotype turned up a few times. The chain has TRBV29-1 and TRBJ1-4; the D is unclear. The germline gives CDR1 SQVTM, CDR2 ANQGSEA. Trimming took off 6 bases at V and 5 bases at J, with 13 bases between the two ends. The CDR3 consists of 13 residues. CDR3: CSVAGPSNEKLFF. CDR3 in DNA: TGCAGCGTGGCCGGGCCCTCAAATGAAAAACTGTTTTTT.

The chain carries TRBV7-9 and TRBJ1-4; TRBD1 agrees at 8 bases. This CDR3 comprises 14 residues. Germline V CDR1 and CDR2: SEHNR, FQNEAQ (reference sequence). V shed 5 bases and J 4 bases; nucleotides not matched to a gene: 3. The CDR3 region is CASSAGQVNEKLFF. The CDR3 nucleotides are TGTGCCAGCAGCGCGGGACAGGTTAATGAAAAACTGTTTTTT.

This rearrangement joins TRBV15 to TRBJ1-1; unclear D gene. The CDR3 totals 15 residues. Germline CDR1 reads LNHNV; CDR2 reads YYDKDF (reference sequence). V dropped 0 bases and J dropped 1 base, with 9 bases sitting between them. The CDR3 reads CATSRDWGRNTEAFF. The CDR3 DNA sequence: TGTGCCACCAGCAGAGATTGGGGTCGGAACACTGAAGCTTTCTTT.

This clonotype was counted between two and nine times. The chain is built from TRBV4-1 and TRBJ2-1; TRBD2 aligns across 13 bases. Germline CDR1 and CDR2: MGHRA and YSYEKL. The V segment lost 7 bases and the J segment 5 bases; nucleotides outside the gene matches: 14. CDR3 length: 18 residues. This CDR3 reads CASTKQRTSGRGDNEQFF. The CDR3 coding sequence is TGCGCCAGCACCAAGCAACGGACTAGCGGGAGAGGGGACAATGAGCAGTTCTTC.